This TCR beta chain was found in a study of cytomegalovirus exposure and HLA in healthy donors. Trimming left V 6 bases short and J 7 bases short, with 18 bases between. Looked up from germline, CDR1 is MNHNS and CDR2 is SASEGT. The CDR3 contains 15 residues. This PCR relied on a set of 60 Vbeta primers and 13 Jbeta primers. Assay used: immunoSEQ multiplex PCR; TCRdb lists only in-frame clones, some missing. The sample has about 120,000 clones, less than 85% seen once; the top ten hold over 15%. General observations from the study: As was reported, the HLA-A and HLA-B alleles of most subjects were accurately predicted from TCR beta sequences. No immune exposure information besides CMV serostatus was available. Presence/absence results assume similar sequencing depth per donor, which may not hold.

At collection, donors were nominally healthy, but unrecorded immune exposures were probable. In regard to this clone: The antigen is not known.

The receptor was isolated from a man aged 18 to 30 in good health and CMV-seropositive. Sequenced: PBMCs. V usage is TRBV6-1 and J usage is TRBJ1-4; D possibly corresponds to TRBD1 (6 bases). The CDR3 nucleotides read TGTGCCAGCAGGACCTACGGGGGGCAGTCTGAAAAACTGTTTTTT. Translated, it gives CASRTYGGQSEKLFF.